Listed below are T cell receptor beta chains from one sample, sequenced in a study of shared clonotypes between healthy human individuals. Data came from immunoSEQ multiplex PCR; TCRdb stores just in-frame clones and leaves some out. The table lists 400,000 to 600,000 clones, 70% to 80% of them singletons, with under 15% in the top ten. The sequenced sample was PBMCs. Receptor source: a middle-aged woman in good health. Some clones in this sample may be carry-over from other donors' samples. Both conserved end residues are trimmed from each CDR3. For some rows the clone size is stated as once, few or many, or as a class when expanded; others skip it.

abundance: few; v_gene: TRBV11-1; CDR3aa: ASSLDGGGKNEQF
abundance: NA; v_gene: TRBV6-6; CDR3aa: ASRVGGREEQY
abundance: NA; v_gene: TRBV6-5; CDR3aa: ASSYSGTQGEKLF
abundance: NA; v_gene: TRBV29-1; CDR3aa: SVEGDRGIDEQY
abundance: NA; v_gene: TRBV27; CDR3aa: ASSFSGSSGNTIY
abundance: NA; v_gene: TRBV15; CDR3aa: ATSRGQGAYEQY
abundance: once; v_gene: TRBV19; CDR3aa: ASKPTGAGYGYT
abundance: once; v_gene: TRBV7-9; CDR3aa: ASSATGTRLIPNYGYT
abundance: NA; v_gene: TRBV27; CDR3aa: ASSAREGETQY
abundance: NA; v_gene: TRBV28; CDR3aa: ASSLWAGGPGQPQH
abundance: NA; v_gene: TRBV29-1; CDR3aa: SVVNGYYEQY
abundance: NA; v_gene: TRBV30; CDR3aa: AWSVIAGGYEQY
abundance: NA; v_gene: TRBV6-6; CDR3aa: ASRGQGNSPLH
abundance: NA; v_gene: TRBV28; CDR3aa: ASSLGQPGANYGYT
abundance: NA; v_gene: TRBV28; CDR3aa: ASRSSTDTQY
abundance: NA; v_gene: TRBV19; CDR3aa: ATQQGAWQPQH
abundance: NA; v_gene: TRBV11-2; CDR3aa: ASSLRWNQETQY
abundance: NA; v_gene: TRBV28; CDR3aa: ASSFFPGIGSYNEQF
abundance: NA; v_gene: TRBV28; CDR3aa: ASRDGIYEQY
abundance: NA; v_gene: TRBV7-2; CDR3aa: ASSLEGWRSNYGYT
abundance: NA; v_gene: TRBV5-1; CDR3aa: ASSLGHRETQY
abundance: NA; v_gene: TRBV5-1; CDR3aa: ASSTGQGDEKLF
abundance: NA; v_gene: TRBV6-1; CDR3aa: ASSEGSTGVDGYT
abundance: NA; v_gene: TRBV4-1; CDR3aa: ASSATRMADRQF
abundance: once; v_gene: TRBV6-5; CDR3aa: ASSYSRQGDTEAF
abundance: once; v_gene: TRBV5-1; CDR3aa: ASSLWADREAF